One and the same sample provided the 21 T cell receptor beta chains below, sequenced in a study of T cell responses to AZD1222 COVID-19 vaccine. TCRdb's copy holds only in-frame clones and misses some; the assay was immunoSEQ multiplex PCR. The sample lists tens of thousands of clones; around 85% were seen once. This sample comprised peripheral blood, obtained 28 days after the second AZD1222 dose. The receptors were sampled from an adult who received the AZD1222 COVID-19 vaccine.

The chain uses TRBV30 and TRBJ2-3; the match to TRBD2 covers 9 bases. Per the germline V gene, CDR1 is GTSNPN and CDR2 is SVGIG (reference sequence). The V segment lost 1 base and the J segment 2 bases; nucleotides outside the gene matches: 13. This CDR3 comprises 18 residues. CDR3 in amino acids: CAWSGASGAPGHTDTQYF. In DNA, the CDR3 is TGTGCCTGGAGTGGGGCTAGCGGGGCCCCGGGGCACACAGATACGCAGTATTTT.

Remarks on this clone: At one boundary the junction diverges from the germline segment, which might be a read error. The chain couples TRBV7-7 to TRBJ2-3, with D hard to call. CDR3 size: 13 residues. Germline loops: CDR1 SSHAT, CDR2 FNYEAQ (reference sequence). The CDR3 nucleotides read TGTGCTAGCAGCCCTCGAAACACAGATACGCAGTATTTT. Translated: CASSPRNTDTQYF.

The chain recombines TRBV27 with TRBJ2-7; 8 bases line up with TRBD2. The CDR3 consists of 16 residues. V lost 5 bases to trimming and J lost 3 bases; unmatched junction nucleotides: 12. Per germline, CDR1 MNHEY and CDR2 SMNVEV (reference sequence). CDR3 amino acids: CASSLYAHGGDYEQYF. The CDR3 DNA reads as TGTGCCAGCAGTCTATACGCCCACGGGGGGGACTACGAGCAGTACTTC.

This clone was seen just once. Since a much larger clone is just one base distant, this may be a read error. The rearrangement joins TRBV2 to TRBJ1-1, with D hard to call. The CDR3 is made up of 11 amino acids. V was pared by 5 bases and J by 0 bases, with 1 base between. The V gene's germline CDR1 is SNHLY and CDR2 FYNNEI. For the CDR3, the DNA is TGTGCCAGCAGTCTGAACACTGAAGCTTTCTTT. Protein product: CASSLNTEAFF.

The CDR3, as DNA: TGTGCCAGCAGTTACGCTAGGACAGGGGACACTGAAGCTTTCTTT. It translates to CASSYARTGDTEAFF. The chain has TRBV6-5 and TRBJ1-1; TRBD1 aligns across 9 bases. CDR1 is MNHEY, CDR2 SVGAGI, per germline. The CDR3 runs 15 residues. V gave up 2 bases and J gave up 3 bases; unmatched junction bases: 4.

This clone was observed once. V and J are TRBV7-9 and TRBJ2-2; D is possibly TRBD1 (5 bases). V lost 5 bases to trimming and J lost 9 bases, with 13 bases between them. Per the germline V gene, CDR1 is SEHNR and CDR2 is FQNEAQ (reference sequence). This CDR3 is 13 amino acids long. The DNA of the CDR3 is TGTGCCAGCAGCCCCGGACAAACCCGGGAGCTGTTTTTT. Its translation: CASSPGQTRELFF.

The J gene is TRBJ2-1, the V gene TRBV5-1; TRBD1 matches 9 bases. The CDR3 runs to 15 residues. V gave up 3 bases and J gave up 6 bases; unmatched junction bases: 7. Germline CDR1 reads SGHRS; CDR2 reads YFSETQ. CDR3 coding DNA: TGCGCCAGCAGCTGGGGGACAGGGTCTACCAATGAGCAGTTCTTC. Its translation is CASSWGTGSTNEQFF.

The V call is TRBV7-2, the J call TRBJ1-4; a weak D match, TRBD1 (6 bases). V was shortened by 2 bases and J by 8 bases, with 18 bases between the two germline ends. Per germline, CDR1 SGHTA and CDR2 FQGNSA. The CDR3 totals 16 residues. In nucleotides, the CDR3 is TGTGCCAGCAGCTTAAACGTAGTCGGGGGCGGGGAAAAACTGTTTTTT. The encoded protein is CASSLNVVGGGEKLFF.

This clone was detected a few times. The genes are TRBV7-2 and TRBJ1-5; D not resolved. Trimming took 5 bases from V and 0 from J, leaving 8 bases between them. The length of the CDR3 is 14 residues. CDR1 is SGHTA and CDR2 is FQGNSA in the germline V gene. The CDR3: CASSPDGSNQPQHF. In DNA, the CDR3 is TGTGCCAGCAGCCCGGATGGTAGCAATCAGCCCCAGCATTTT.

For the CDR3, the DNA is TGTGCCAGCTCACCACCGACCGGGACAGCATATGGCTACACCTTC. Translating gives CASSPPTGTAYGYTF. The chain joins TRBV18 to TRBJ1-2; 7 positions match TRBD1. The CDR3 has 15 residues. Germline CDR1 and CDR2: KGHSH and LQKENI. Unmatched junction bases numbered 6, after V lost 0 bases and J lost 5 bases.

The V and J genes are TRBV5-4 and TRBJ2-7; 13 bases match TRBD2. With V trimmed by 4 bases and J by 4 bases, 8 bases remained unmatched. The V gene's germline CDR1 is SGHNT and CDR2 YYREEE (reference sequence). This CDR3 has 16 amino acids. The CDR3, as DNA: TGTGCCAGCAGCCCTGAAGAGGGACTAGCGGGATACGAGCAGTACTTC. Its protein product is CASSPEEGLAGYEQYF. The whole variable domain, remainder taken from reference TRBV5-4 and TRBJ2-7, is ETGVTQSPTHLIKTRGQQVTLRCSSQSGHNTVSWYQQALGQGPQFIFQYYREEENGRGNFPPRFSGLQFPNYSSELNVNALELDDSALYLCASSPEEGLAGYEQYFGPGTRLTVT.

The rearrangement links TRBV12-3 or TRBV12-4 to TRBJ1-2; D not resolved. CDR3 length equals 12 residues. The V gene lost 4 bases and the J gene lost 10 bases, with 13 bases spanning the gap. In nucleotides, the CDR3 is TGTGCCAGCAGTTCACACCGGTACGACTACACCTTC. Translating it yields CASSSHRYDYTF.

The chain joins TRBV19 to TRBJ1-1; D unresolved. The CDR3 consists of 13 residues. Germline V gene sequence: CDR1 LNHDA, CDR2 SQIVND (reference sequence). The V gene lost 6 bases and the J gene lost 0 bases, with 8 bases spanning the gap. CDR3 region: CASRQTVNTEAFF. CDR3 in DNA: TGTGCCAGTAGGCAAACGGTGAACACTGAAGCTTTCTTT. The complete variable domain, with remaining parts taken from reference TRBV19 and TRBJ1-1, reads DGGITQSPKYLFRKEGQNVTLSCEQNLNHDAMYWYRQDPGQGLRLIYYSQIVNDFQKGDIAEGYSVSREKKESFPLTVTSAQKNPTAFYLCASRQTVNTEAFFGQGTRLTVV.

The rearrangement links TRBV5-1 to TRBJ2-6; no clear D. The CDR3 length is 14 residues. Trimming cost V 0 bases and J 0 bases, with 1 base left between them. Germline lookup yields CDR1 SGHRS and CDR2 YFSETQ. As DNA, the CDR3 is TGCGCCAGCAGCTTGGGCTCTGGGGCCAACGTCCTGACTTTC. Amino acid sequence: CASSLGSGANVLTF.

This chain joins TRBV7-2 and TRBJ1-4, with 8 bases matching TRBD1. Germline V lookup: CDR1 SGHTA, CDR2 FQGNSA. The CDR3 totals 16 residues. The J segment lost 0 bases and the V segment lost 2 bases, leaving 2 bases of the junction unmatched. The CDR3 spells CASSLQGAATNEKLFF. Written as DNA, the CDR3 is TGTGCCAGCAGCTTACAGGGGGCGGCAACTAATGAAAAACTGTTTTTT. The complete variable domain, with remaining parts taken from reference TRBV7-2 and TRBJ1-4, reads GAGVSQSPSNKVTEKGKDVELRCDPISGHTALYWYRQSLGQGLEFLIYFQGNSAPDKSGLPSDRFSAERTGGSVSTLTIQRTQQEDSAVYLCASSLQGAATNEKLFFGSGTQLSVL.

The rearrangement uses TRBV11-2 and TRBJ2-4; D possibly corresponds to TRBD1 (5 bases). The CDR3 spans 17 residues. Germline CDR1 is SGHAT and CDR2 is FQNNGV. Trimming stripped 4 bases from V and 1 base from J, with 17 bases between. CDR3 nucleotides: TGTGCCAGCAGCTCCCAATCAGGGCGCCTGGCCAAAAACATTCAGTACTTC. This encodes CASSSQSGRLAKNIQYF.

This rearrangement joins TRBV3-1 (or the pseudogene TRBV3-2) to TRBJ1-2; 10 bases agree with TRBD1. The V gene's germline CDR1 is LGHDT and CDR2 YNNKEL (reference sequence). The CDR3 loop spans 15 amino acids. Trimming at V came to 4 bases and at J to 5 bases, leaving 7 bases not matched to a gene. The CDR3 region is CASSLKGDRGYGYTF. For the CDR3, the DNA is TGTGCCAGCAGCCTCAAGGGGGACAGGGGATATGGCTACACCTTC.

The rearrangement links TRBV7-3 to TRBJ1-5; D gene uncertain. Germline V gives CDR1 SGHTA, CDR2 FQGTGA. V lost 8 bases to trimming and J lost 1 base, with 9 bases between them. The CDR3 consists of 13 residues. The CDR3 sequence: CASSRGSNQPQHF. The CDR3 nucleotides read TGTGCCAGCTCGCGAGGGAGCAATCAGCCCCAGCATTTT.

J is TRBJ2-3 and V is TRBV6-5; 14 nucleotides agree with TRBD2. The germline V gene encodes CDR1 MNHEY and CDR2 SVGAGI. The CDR3 spans 15 residues. The junction had 2 bases not matched to a gene; V was cut back by 7 bases and J by 2 bases. CDR3 region: CASMTSGGVTDTQYF. CDR3 in DNA: TGTGCCAGCATGACTAGCGGGGGGGTCACAGATACGCAGTATTTT.

The rearrangement uses TRBV12-5 and TRBJ2-2; weak D call: TRBD1 (5 bases). The CDR3 spans 13 residues. V was pared by 6 bases and J by 4 bases, with 9 bases between. The germline V gene encodes CDR1 LGHNT and CDR2 FRNRAP. The CDR3 reads CASGPQGTGELFF. In DNA, the CDR3 is TGTGCTAGTGGCCCCCAGGGCACCGGGGAGCTGTTTTTT.

The genes are TRBV30 and TRBJ1-6; D call uncertain. Germline CDR1 reads GTSNPN; CDR2 reads SVGIG (reference sequence). The CDR3 has 11 residues. With 5 bases removed from V and 9 bases from J, the gap between germline ends came to 8 bases. The CDR3 coding sequence is TGTGCCTGGGGGATTGGTTCACCCCTCCACTTT. Translating it yields CAWGIGSPLHF. Full variable domain (remainder filled in from reference TRBV30 and TRBJ1-6): SQTIHQWPATLVQPVGSPLSLECTVEGTSNPNLYWYRQAAGRGLQLLFYSVGIGQISSEVPQNLSASRPQDRQFILSSKKLLLSDSGFYLCAWGIGSPLHFGNGTRLTVT.